Listed below are T cell receptor beta chains from one sample, sequenced in a study of T cell responses to AZD1222 COVID-19 vaccine. The method was immunoSEQ multiplex PCR; TCRdb's version includes in-frame clones alone and lacks a portion of them. The data show 110,000 or so clones, about 87% seen once. The sequencing used peripheral blood, collected 28 days after the second AZD1222 dose. The receptors shown here come from an adult who received the AZD1222 COVID-19 vaccine. Each CDR3 is given with its conserved first and last residue. A D gene is named only where the DNA matches it firmly. Not all rows give a size; the values are once, few, many and, for expanded clones, a class.

>TRBJ2-7|-|few|TRBV28
CASSPLQTGLYEQYF
TGTGCCAGCAGTCCCCTACAGACAGGTCTGTACGAGCAGTACTTC
>TRBJ2-2|TRBD2|many|TRBV7-3
CASSLEAGGHFGELFF
TGTGCCAGCAGCTTAGAGGCGGGAGGTCATTTCGGGGAGCTGTTTTTT
>TRBJ2-5|-|-|TRBV12-3/TRBV12-4
CASRSGETQYF
TGTGCCAGCAGAAGCGGAGAGACCCAGTACTTC
>TRBJ2-5|-|-|TRBV20-1
CSAPGLETQYF
TGCAGTGCTCCAGGTCTGGAGACCCAGTACTTC
>TRBJ1-1|TRBD1|-|TRBV5-4
CASSLGQGRTEAFF
TGTGCCAGCAGCCTTGGACAGGGGCGCACTGAAGCTTTCTTT
>TRBJ1-2|-|once|TRBV6-2/TRBV6-3
CASSPRTAVYGYTF
TGTGCCAGCAGTCCAAGGACAGCCGTCTATGGCTACACCTTC
>TRBJ1-1|-|-|TRBV12-3/TRBV12-4
CASSLGNTEAFF
TGTGCCAGCAGTTTAGGAAACACTGAAGCTTTCTTT
>TRBJ2-6|TRBD2|-|TRBV7-3
CASSLRPAGETGANVLTF
TGTGCCAGCAGCTTACGTCCGGCGGGGGAGACTGGGGCCAACGTCCTGACTTTC
>TRBJ1-1|-|-|TRBV7-2
CASDRGLRTEAFF
TGTGCCAGCGACCGGGGCCTTCGAACTGAAGCTTTCTTT
>TRBJ1-1|-|once|TRBV19
CASSIDAIQGGNTEAFF
TGTGCCAGTAGTATAGATGCGATTCAGGGAGGGAACACTGAAGCTTTCTTT
>TRBJ2-7|-|-|TRBV6-2/TRBV6-3
CASSGLSYEQYF
TGTGCCAGCAGCGGACTCTCTTACGAGCAGTACTTC